These T cell receptor beta chains were read from a single sample in a study of human T cells and chemical hapten exposure. TCRdb used MiXCR to reprocess the RACE reads, holding one entry per CDR3 protein. Of roughly 48,000 distinct CDR3 sequences detected, about 4.8% appear once; the ten largest clones hold roughly 5.8%. Sequencing was performed on whole blood. The receptors come from a human donor in good health. Some clones in this sample may be carry-over from other donors' samples. Each CDR3 is given with its conserved first and last residue. Each record gives: V gene, clone size, D gene, J gene, CDR3 protein, CDR3 DNA. The D gene is left open where the match is weak. Not all rows give a size; the values are once, few, many and, for expanded clones, a class.

v_call: TRBV5-6
clone_size: many
d_call: .
j_call: TRBJ1-6
cdr3_aa: CASSLGHELNSPLHF
cdr3_nt: TGTGCCAGCAGCTTGGGACACGAGCTCAATTCACCCCTCCACTTT

v_call: TRBV6-6
clone_size: many
d_call: TRBD1
j_call: TRBJ1-2
cdr3_aa: CASSSTPQGAGYTF
cdr3_nt: TGTGCCAGCAGCTCCACCCCACAGGGGGCTGGCTACACCTTC

v_call: TRBV5-1
clone_size: .
d_call: .
j_call: TRBJ2-3
cdr3_aa: CASSPSRDLTDTQYF
cdr3_nt: TGCGCCAGCAGCCCCTCCCGGGACCTCACAGATACGCAGTATTTT

v_call: TRBV28
clone_size: .
d_call: .
j_call: TRBJ2-3
cdr3_aa: CASSRPGAVTDTQYF
cdr3_nt: TGTGCCAGCAGCCGCCCAGGCGCGGTCACAGATACGCAGTATTTT

v_call: TRBV6-1
clone_size: .
d_call: .
j_call: TRBJ1-5
cdr3_aa: CASSEAGELSNQPQHF
cdr3_nt: TGTGCCAGCAGTGAGGCGGGGGAGCTCAGCAATCAGCCCCAGCATTTT

v_call: TRBV29-1
clone_size: many
d_call: .
j_call: TRBJ1-3
cdr3_aa: CSVGATRGNTIYF
cdr3_nt: TGCAGCGTTGGTGCAACCAGGGGAAACACCATATATTTT

v_call: TRBV12-3/TRBV12-4
clone_size: many
d_call: TRBD1
j_call: TRBJ1-1
cdr3_aa: CASSPGTANTEAFF
cdr3_nt: TGTGCCAGCAGCCCAGGGACAGCGAACACTGAAGCTTTCTTT

v_call: TRBV3-1
clone_size: many
d_call: TRBD2
j_call: TRBJ2-7
cdr3_aa: CASRLAASYEQYF
cdr3_nt: TGTGCCAGTCGGCTAGCGGCCTCCTACGAGCAGTACTTC

v_call: TRBV12-3/TRBV12-4
clone_size: many
d_call: .
j_call: TRBJ2-7
cdr3_aa: CASSFTPGHEQYF
cdr3_nt: TGTGCCAGCAGTTTCACCCCGGGCCACGAGCAGTACTTC

v_call: TRBV5-1
clone_size: many
d_call: TRBD1
j_call: TRBJ1-3
cdr3_aa: CASSLDPTGQGDTIYF
cdr3_nt: TGCGCCAGCAGCTTGGACCCCACGGGACAGGGAGACACCATATATTTT

v_call: TRBV28
clone_size: many
d_call: TRBD1
j_call: TRBJ1-1
cdr3_aa: CASSTPDRERTEAFF
cdr3_nt: TGTGCCAGCAGTACCCCCGACAGGGAGAGGACTGAAGCTTTCTTT

v_call: TRBV5-5
clone_size: .
d_call: TRBD1
j_call: TRBJ2-5
cdr3_aa: CASSSVGTGGREETQYF
cdr3_nt: TGTGCCAGCAGCTCTGTTGGGACAGGGGGCCGAGAAGAGACCCAGTACTTC

v_call: TRBV7-3
clone_size: .
d_call: TRBD1
j_call: TRBJ2-2
cdr3_aa: CASSSDREELFF
cdr3_nt: TGTGCCAGCAGCTCGGACAGGGAGGAGCTGTTTTTT

v_call: TRBV5-5
clone_size: many
d_call: .
j_call: TRBJ1-2
cdr3_aa: CASSPGNAGLAGYTF
cdr3_nt: TGTGCCAGCAGCCCGGGGAACGCGGGGCTAGCTGGCTACACCTTC

v_call: TRBV5-4
clone_size: few
d_call: .
j_call: TRBJ1-2
cdr3_aa: CASSLPRGVNYGYTF
cdr3_nt: TGTGCCAGCAGCCTCCCGAGAGGAGTTAACTATGGCTACACCTTC

v_call: TRBV5-6
clone_size: few
d_call: .
j_call: TRBJ1-2
cdr3_aa: CASRQVTGRLYGYTF
cdr3_nt: TGTGCCAGCAGACAAGTGACAGGCCGTCTCTATGGCTACACCTTC

v_call: TRBV12-3/TRBV12-4
clone_size: many
d_call: TRBD1
j_call: TRBJ2-5
cdr3_aa: CASSRGQAQLGTQYF
cdr3_nt: TGTGCCAGCAGCCGAGGACAGGCCCAATTGGGGACCCAGTACTTC

v_call: TRBV25-1
clone_size: many
d_call: TRBD1
j_call: TRBJ1-6
cdr3_aa: CASKGQGHSPLHF
cdr3_nt: TGTGCCAGCAAGGGACAGGGACATTCACCCCTCCACTTT

v_call: TRBV14
clone_size: many
d_call: TRBD1
j_call: TRBJ2-1
cdr3_aa: CASSPRDRGLKNEQFF
cdr3_nt: TGTGCCAGCAGCCCCAGGGACAGGGGGCTCAAAAATGAGCAGTTCTTC

v_call: TRBV28
clone_size: many
d_call: .
j_call: TRBJ1-4
cdr3_aa: CASSLLDGTQEGKLFF
cdr3_nt: TGTGCCAGCAGTTTATTAGACGGGACGCAGGAGGGAAAACTGTTTTTT

v_call: TRBV5-6
clone_size: many
d_call: TRBD2
j_call: TRBJ2-7
cdr3_aa: CASSAGVGAYEQYF
cdr3_nt: TGTGCCAGCAGCGCGGGAGTGGGAGCCTACGAGCAGTACTTC

v_call: TRBV9
clone_size: few
d_call: .
j_call: TRBJ1-1
cdr3_aa: CASSVVTNTEAFF
cdr3_nt: TGTGCCAGCAGCGTAGTAACGAACACTGAAGCTTTCTTT

v_call: TRBV20-1
clone_size: many
d_call: TRBD2
j_call: TRBJ2-2
cdr3_aa: CSARVTSGTGELFF
cdr3_nt: TGCAGTGCTAGAGTTACTAGCGGAACCGGGGAGCTGTTTTTT

v_call: TRBV20-1
clone_size: .
d_call: .
j_call: TRBJ2-7
cdr3_aa: CSARDLGAGTLYEQYF
cdr3_nt: TGCAGTGCTAGAGATCTGGGGGCGGGGACTCTCTACGAGCAGTACTTC

v_call: TRBV29-1
clone_size: .
d_call: .
j_call: TRBJ1-2
cdr3_aa: CSVEEGEYYGYTF
cdr3_nt: TGCAGCGTTGAAGAGGGAGAATATTATGGCTACACCTTC

v_call: TRBV7-9
clone_size: many
d_call: .
j_call: TRBJ1-1
cdr3_aa: CASSFFGALNTEAFF
cdr3_nt: TGTGCCAGCAGCTTCTTTGGGGCACTGAACACTGAAGCTTTCTTT

v_call: TRBV11-2
clone_size: many
d_call: .
j_call: TRBJ1-1
cdr3_aa: CASSLIGLNTEAFF
cdr3_nt: TGTGCCAGCAGCTTAATAGGGCTGAACACTGAAGCTTTCTTT

v_call: TRBV4-2
clone_size: many
d_call: .
j_call: TRBJ1-3
cdr3_aa: CASSQDPGGSSGNTIYF
cdr3_nt: TGTGCCAGCAGCCAAGATCCGGGGGGGAGCTCTGGAAACACCATATATTTT

v_call: TRBV5-1
clone_size: many
d_call: .
j_call: TRBJ1-4
cdr3_aa: CASSFLTDEKLFF
cdr3_nt: TGCGCCAGCAGCTTTTTGACGGATGAAAAACTGTTTTTT

v_call: TRBV6-5
clone_size: many
d_call: .
j_call: TRBJ2-7
cdr3_aa: CASSQEGTGSYEQYF
cdr3_nt: TGTGCCAGCAGCCAGGAGGGGACCGGGTCCTACGAGCAGTACTTC

v_call: TRBV7-9
clone_size: many
d_call: .
j_call: TRBJ2-3
cdr3_aa: CASSSAGLRTDTQYF
cdr3_nt: TGTGCCAGCAGCAGCGCGGGACTCCGCACAGATACGCAGTATTTT

v_call: TRBV28
clone_size: few
d_call: TRBD1
j_call: TRBJ1-2
cdr3_aa: CASSFGTGTPYGYTF
cdr3_nt: TGTGCCAGCAGTTTCGGGACAGGTACCCCCTATGGCTACACCTTC